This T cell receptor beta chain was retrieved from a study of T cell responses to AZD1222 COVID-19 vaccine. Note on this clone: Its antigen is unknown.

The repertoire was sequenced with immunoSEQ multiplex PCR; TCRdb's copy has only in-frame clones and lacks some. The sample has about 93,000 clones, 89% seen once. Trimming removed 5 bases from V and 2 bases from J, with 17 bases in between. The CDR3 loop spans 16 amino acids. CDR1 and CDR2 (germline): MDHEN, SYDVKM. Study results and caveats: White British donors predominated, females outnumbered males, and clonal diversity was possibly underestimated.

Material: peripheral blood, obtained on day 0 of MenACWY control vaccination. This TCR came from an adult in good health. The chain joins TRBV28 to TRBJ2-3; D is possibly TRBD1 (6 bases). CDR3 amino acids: CASSPHTGTPTDTQYF. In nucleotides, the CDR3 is TGTGCCAGCAGTCCTCACACCGGGACACCCACAGATACGCAGTATTTT.